Reported below is one TCR beta chain. The antigen is undetermined. This record belongs to a study of naive CD8 T cells in extremely preterm neonates. Only in-frame clones appear in the TCRdb table, and some are missing; sequencing was by immunoSEQ multiplex PCR. The sample comprises around 25,000 clones, 70% to 90% of which are singletons, and roughly 0.99% rests with the top ten. The CDR3 spans 12 residues. Germline CDR1 MNHEY, CDR2 SMNVEV (reference sequence). Deletions cut 6 bases from V and 0 bases from J, with 6 bases between. Samples were taken at extremely preterm deliveries at roughly 23-28 weeks of gestation. Whole-study results and caveats: Compared with all age groups, preterm neonates showed less repertoire richness. Term neonates 0.4% to 0.5%, young children 0.03%, adults approximately 0.0099%; preterm neonates shared around 2.5%. Preterm CDR3s were shorter than older groups', with fewer N additions and less trimming.

This sequence joins TRBV27 and TRBJ2-7, with TRBD2 as a possible D gene (5 bases). Specimen: naive CD8+ T cells from cord blood. The sequence was collected from a boy who was born preterm. The CDR3 spells CASRDFSYEQYF. The CDR3 DNA reads as TGTGCCAGCAGGGACTTCTCCTACGAGCAGTACTTC.